This T cell receptor beta chain stems from a study of blood T cells in healthy people across ages. Study-level results: In these data, TCR beta diversity tracked strongly with naive T cell percentage.

The germline CDR1 and CDR2 sequences are DFQATT and SNEGSKA (reference sequence). The length of the CDR3 is 13 residues. J lost 4 bases, V lost 5 bases, and 3 bases had no gene match. For this clonotype: Antigen unknown.

The authors ran a second PCR of about 6 to 12 cycles using a sample-barcoded 5' primer and a J-beta primer mix. Every cDNA molecule carried a tag from a template-switch adaptor bearing 12 random nucleotides. A single record per CDR3 protein comes from TCRdb applying MiXCR to the 5' RACE reads. The sample has about 400,000 distinct CDR3 sequences; 50% to 60% are singletons. V is TRBV20-1 and J is TRBJ2-1, with 9 bases matching TRBD2. Sequencing used blood. The source of this sequence is a man between 60 and 75 years old in good health. This chain's CDR3 is CSARGGEYNEQFF. The CDR3 DNA sequence: TGCAGTGCTCGCGGGGGGGAATACAATGAGCAGTTCTTC.